Below, 23 T cell receptor beta chains from the same sample are listed, as sequenced in a study of beta chain features in type 1 diabetes. Sequencing targeted expressed TCRB transcripts, as all isolated RNA had been reverse transcribed. Only in-frame clones appear in the TCRdb table, and some are missing; sequencing was by immunoSEQ multiplex PCR. Of 200,000 to 250,000 clones listed, 25% to 30% are singletons. The sequenced sample consisted of central memory CD4+ T cells from blood. Source of these receptors: a man younger than 40 in good health.

This clone showed up just a few times. The genes are TRBV9 and TRBJ2-1, with D possibly being TRBD1 (6 bases). The germline V and J ends were trimmed by 2 bases and 2 bases, with 17 bases remaining between them. Germline CDR1 SGDLS, CDR2 YYNGEE. The CDR3 consists of 17 residues. The CDR3 sequence is CASSVRAGRGTYNEQFF. CDR3 coding DNA: TGTGCCAGCAGCGTCCGGGCCGGCAGGGGAACCTACAATGAGCAGTTCTTC.

This clone was counted ten times or more. The rearrangement links TRBV7-9 to TRBJ2-1, with D perhaps matching TRBD2 (6 bases). Trimming took off 5 bases at V and 5 bases at J, with 13 bases between the two ends. The CDR3 totals 14 residues. The germline V gene has CDR1 SEHNR and CDR2 FQNEAQ (reference sequence). DNA of the CDR3: TGTGCCAGCAGCGCCAGAGCGGGTGACAATGAGCAGTTCTTC. Translated: CASSARAGDNEQFF.

This sequence joins TRBV19 and TRBJ2-3, with D tentatively TRBD1 or TRBD2 (5 bases each). Per the germline V gene, CDR1 is LNHDA and CDR2 is SQIVND (reference sequence). Trimming removed 3 bases at V and 1 base at J, with 11 bases between. The length of the CDR3 is 15 residues. The CDR3 loop is CASSIPGRGTDTQYF. The DNA of the CDR3 is TGTGCCAGTAGTATCCCAGGGAGAGGCACAGATACGCAGTATTTT.

This clone showed up just a few times. The rearrangement uses TRBV14 and TRBJ2-4; D might be TRBD2 (5 bases). Germline V gene lookup returns CDR1 SGHDN and CDR2 FVKESK. The V gene lost 1 base and the J gene lost 4 bases, with 8 bases spanning the gap. The CDR3 has 14 amino acids. The CDR3 is CASSQAGTKNIQYF. The CDR3 DNA follows: TGTGCCAGCAGCCAAGCGGGAACTAAAAACATTCAGTACTTC.

In this sample, this clone turned up once. V is TRBV9 and J is TRBJ1-2; D gene uncertain. CDR1 SGDLS and CDR2 YYNGEE come from the germline V gene. V was trimmed by 3 bases and J by 8 bases, leaving 14 bases between them. This CDR3 contains 13 residues. The DNA for the CDR3 is TGTGCCAGCAGCGCCCGGACGGCACAGGGCTACACCTTC. Translating gives CASSARTAQGYTF.

The rearrangement uses TRBV29-1 and TRBJ2-7; tentatively, D is TRBD1 (6 bases). Germline loops: CDR1 SQVTM, CDR2 ANQGSEA. With 6 bases removed from V and 2 bases from J, the gap between germline ends came to 11 bases. The CDR3 has 12 residues. The CDR3 nucleotides read TGCAGCGTAGCTGGACAGCCCTACGAGCAGTACTTC. Translating gives CSVAGQPYEQYF.

This clone was seen a single time. The genes are TRBV30 and TRBJ1-3, with 7 bases fitting TRBD1. Germline V CDR1 and CDR2: GTSNPN, SVGIG (reference sequence). Trimming took 6 bases from V and 3 from J; bases not matched to a gene: 2. This CDR3 spans 12 amino acids. The CDR3 loop is CACRGDGNTIYF. CDR3 nucleotide sequence: TGTGCCTGCAGGGGGGATGGAAACACCATATATTTT.

About this clone itself: This may arise from a read error, as a much more abundant clone is one base away. The gene calls are TRBV30 and TRBJ2-6, with D maybe TRBD1 (6 bases). V was pared by 5 bases and J by 1 base, with 21 bases between. Germline assignment: CDR1 GTSNPN and CDR2 SVGIG (reference sequence). The CDR3 length is 18 residues. The chain's CDR3 is CAWAWRDRHLSGANVLTF. In DNA, the CDR3 is TGTGCCTGGGCATGGCGAGACAGGCATCTGTCTGGGGCCAACGTCCTGACTTTC.

This clone was seen only a few times. The J gene is TRBJ2-7, the V gene TRBV7-2; the match to TRBD1 covers 8 bases. V was pared by 1 base and J by 5 bases, with 10 bases of the junction left unmatched. The CDR3 has 16 residues. The germline V gene encodes CDR1 SGHTA and CDR2 FQGNSA. CDR3 residues: CASSLVAGGARDEQYF. In nucleotides, the CDR3 is TGTGCCAGCAGCTTAGTGGCAGGGGGCGCAAGGGACGAGCAGTACTTC. The whole variable domain, remainder taken from reference TRBV7-2 and TRBJ2-7, is GAGVSQSPSNKVTEKGKDVELRCDPISGHTALYWYRQSLGQGLEFLIYFQGNSAPDKSGLPSDRFSAERTGGSVSTLTIQRTQQEDSAVYLCASSLVAGGARDEQYFGPGTRLTVT.

The chain employs TRBV28 and TRBJ1-2; 7 bases are a match to TRBD1. The germline V gene has CDR1 MDHEN and CDR2 SYDVKM. The CDR3 length is 14 residues. V lost 5 bases and J lost 4; bases outside the gene matches: 7. The CDR3 sequence: CASSPEGQIYGYTF. The DNA of the CDR3 is TGTGCCAGCAGTCCGGAGGGACAGATCTATGGCTACACCTTC.

This clone was detected once. The same CDR3 is also encoded by other DNA sequences in this sample. This chain connects TRBV9 to TRBJ1-3; D is uncertain. The CDR3 extends over 13 amino acids. CDR1 is SGDLS, CDR2 YYNGEE, per germline. Trimming left V 0 bases short and J 3 bases short, with 4 bases between. In DNA form, the CDR3 reads TGTGCCAGCAGCGTAGGTGGTGGAAACACCATATATTTT. Residues: CASSVGGGNTIYF. The full variable domain, its missing parts supplied by reference TRBV9 and TRBJ1-3, is DSGVTQTPKHLITATGQRVTLRCSPRSGDLSVYWYQQSLDQGLQFLIQYYNGEERAKGNILERFSAQQFPDLHSELNLSSLELGDSALYFCASSVGGGNTIYFGEGSWLTVV.

The chain couples TRBV19 to TRBJ2-4, with 7 bases aligning to TRBD2. Germline V CDR1 and CDR2: LNHDA, SQIVND (reference sequence). The CDR3 consists of 16 residues. J lost 3 bases, V lost 7 bases, and 12 bases had no gene match. CDR3 in amino acids: CASTPPAGGGKNIQYF. The CDR3 nucleotides read TGTGCCAGTACCCCTCCGGCTGGGGGGGGCAAAAACATTCAGTACTTC.

The J gene is TRBJ1-2, the V gene TRBV29-1, with 7 bases identical to TRBD1. Germline-derived CDR1 and CDR2 are SQVTM and ANQGSEA. The CDR3 extends over 13 amino acids. J lost 6 bases, V lost 7 bases, and 11 bases had no gene match. The CDR3 spells CSATSDRDNGYTF. The DNA of the CDR3 is TGCAGCGCCACTTCTGACAGGGACAATGGCTACACCTTC.

The rearrangement links TRBV15 to TRBJ1-1; D is possibly TRBD1 (5 bases). Germline CDR1 reads LNHNV; CDR2 reads YYDKDF (reference sequence). The CDR3 extends over 13 amino acids. The germline V and J ends were trimmed by 8 bases and 0 bases, with 10 bases remaining between them. In nucleotides, the CDR3 is TGTGCCACCGCACGACAGATGAACACTGAAGCTTTCTTT. Its translation: CATARQMNTEAFF.

The sample holds a few counts of this clone. A much larger clone sits a single nucleotide away, making a read error possible. The V call is TRBV4-1, the J call TRBJ2-3, with D possibly being TRBD1 (6 bases). V lost 1 base and J lost 4, with 12 bases in between. The CDR3 covers 15 residues. Germline CDR1 is MGHRA and CDR2 is YSYEKL. CDR3 DNA: TGCGCCAGCAGCCAAGGTTCCGGGACACCAGATACGCAGTATTTT. Protein sequence: CASSQGSGTPDTQYF.

This clone was recorded a few times. This rearrangement joins TRBV30 to TRBJ2-2; maybe TRBD1 (7 bases). The ends were cut back, 5 bases at V and 3 bases at J, with 10 bases in the middle. The CDR3 has 13 amino acids. In germline, CDR1 is GTSNPN, CDR2 SVGIG (reference sequence). The CDR3 DNA reads TGTGCCTGGTCAGGGGGGCACACCGGGGAGCTGTTTTTT. Amino acid sequence: CAWSGGHTGELFF.

This clone was counted ten times or more. Other DNA sequences in this sample translate to the same CDR3. The chain uses TRBV30 and TRBJ1-1; D not resolved. This CDR3 region has 14 residues. CDR1 is GTSNPN, CDR2 SVGIG, per germline (reference sequence). V dropped 0 bases and J dropped 1 base, with 9 bases sitting between them. The DNA for the CDR3 is TGTGCCTGGAGTGTCCCAGGTGGGAACACTGAAGCTTTCTTT. This gives the protein CAWSVPGGNTEAFF.

The chain combines TRBV15 with TRBJ1-2; D gene uncertain. V was cut by 6 bases and J by 0 bases, with 2 bases left in between. The CDR3 is 11 residues long. Germline CDR1 LNHNV, CDR2 YYDKDF (reference sequence). This chain's CDR3 is CATSSNYGYTF. The CDR3 DNA follows: TGTGCCACCAGTTCTAACTATGGCTACACCTTC. Combining the CDR3 with reference TRBV15 and TRBJ1-2 gives the whole variable domain DAMVIQNPRYQVTQFGKPVTLSCSQTLNHNVMYWYQQKSSQAPKLLFHYYDKDFNNEADTPDNFQSRRPNTSFCFLDIRSPGLGDTAMYLCATSSNYGYTFGSGTRLTVV.

The chain links TRBV4-3 to TRBJ2-5, with TRBD2 matching over 13 bases. The CDR3 totals 19 residues. J gave up 4 bases and V 5 bases, and 16 bases lay outside the gene matches. CDR1 is LGHNA and CDR2 is YSLEER in the germline V gene. CDR3 sequence (DNA): TGCGCCAGCAGCAAAATTCCACTAGCGGGAGGGCCGTATGGAGAGACCCAGTACTTC. Translated: CASSKIPLAGGPYGETQYF.

This chain uses TRBV7-2 with TRBJ2-7; D call uncertain. Trimming removed 3 bases at V and 2 bases at J, with 8 bases between. Per germline, CDR1 SGHTA and CDR2 FQGNSA. This CDR3 region has 13 residues. Here the CDR3 DNA reads TGTGCCAGCAGCTTTGGACGGACCTACGAGCAGTACTTC. It codes for CASSFGRTYEQYF.

Many counts were recorded for this clone. The gene calls are TRBV5-4 and TRBJ2-6; unclear D gene. The V end was cut by 1 base, the J end by 1 base, with 15 bases between. Germline V CDR1 and CDR2: SGHNT, YYREEE (reference sequence). This CDR3 comprises 18 residues. CDR3 region: CASSLKTRIGSGANVLTF. Here the CDR3 DNA reads TGTGCCAGCAGCTTGAAGACCCGGATTGGGTCTGGGGCCAACGTCCTGACTTTC.

V usage is TRBV7-9 and J usage is TRBJ2-7; 11 bases line up with TRBD2. Germline CDR1 is SEHNR and CDR2 is FQNEAQ (reference sequence). Trimming took 2 bases from V and 3 from J; bases not matched to a gene: 3. The CDR3 spans 15 residues. CDR3 amino acids: CASSLLAGGLYEQYF. The DNA for the CDR3 is TGTGCCAGCAGCTTACTAGCGGGAGGACTCTACGAGCAGTACTTC. The full variable domain, rest sourced from reference TRBV7-9 and TRBJ2-7, is DTGVSQNPRHKITKRGQNVTFRCDPISEHNRLYWYRQTLGQGPEFLTYFQNEAQLEKSRLLSDRFSAERPKGSFSTLEIQRTEQGDSAMYLCASSLLAGGLYEQYFGPGTRLTVT.

This clone has just a few counts. This chain joins TRBV7-2 and TRBJ2-1; 8 bases map to TRBD1. The CDR3 covers 16 residues. V gave up 0 bases and J gave up 9 bases; unmatched junction bases: 10. Germline values: CDR1 SGHTA, CDR2 FQGNSA. CDR3 protein: CASSLAYRTGWVEQFF. In DNA, the CDR3 is TGTGCCAGCAGCTTAGCCTACAGGACAGGGTGGGTTGAGCAGTTCTTC.